This T cell receptor (beta chain) was sequenced in a study of long-term antiretroviral therapy in people with HIV. Study-wide points: Dominating the repertoire at all time points were the clones that expanded before ART.

Concerning this clone itself: What it binds is not known.

Every one of the participants with HIV received treatment in the United States. A v3.0 immunoSEQ assay was performed at survey level. Profiling relied on immunoSEQ multiplex PCR, and the TCRdb table lists in-frame clones only, not all of them. The table records about 30,000 clones, about 90% of them present only once. The V and J ends lost 1 base and 7 bases, in that order; junction bases with no gene match: 7. The CDR3 totals 15 residues. Germline loops: CDR1 SQVTM, CDR2 ANQGSEA. The sequence derives from a man aged 45-65 years with HIV. The rearrangement uses TRBV29-1 and TRBJ2-3; TRBD2 matches at 11 bases. The sequenced sample was unsorted PBMCs, obtained 3.2 years before starting antiretroviral therapy. In DNA, the CDR3 is TGCAGCGTTGAAGGTCCTAGCGGGGGGTGGTATACGCAGTATTTT. It translates to CSVEGPSGGWYTQYF.